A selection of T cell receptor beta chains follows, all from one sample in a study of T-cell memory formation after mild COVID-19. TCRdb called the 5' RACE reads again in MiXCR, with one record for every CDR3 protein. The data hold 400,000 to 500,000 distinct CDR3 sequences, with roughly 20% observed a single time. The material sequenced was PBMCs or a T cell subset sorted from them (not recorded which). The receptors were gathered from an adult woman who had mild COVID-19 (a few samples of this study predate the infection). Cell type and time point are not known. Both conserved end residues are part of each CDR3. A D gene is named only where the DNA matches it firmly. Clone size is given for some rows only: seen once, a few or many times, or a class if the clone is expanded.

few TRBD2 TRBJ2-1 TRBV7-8 CASSGGSGRDEQFF TGTGCCAGCTCCGGGGGTAGCGGGCGCGATGAGCAGTTCTTC
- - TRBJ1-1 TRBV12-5 CASGLAIQVMNTEAFF TGTGCTAGTGGTTTGGCCATACAGGTCATGAACACTGAAGCTTTCTTT
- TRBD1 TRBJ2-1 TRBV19 CASRPLTGPTANEQFF TGTGCCAGTAGGCCTCTGACAGGGCCCACCGCCAATGAGCAGTTCTTC
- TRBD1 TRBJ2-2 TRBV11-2 CASSLYFGQGVQTGELFF TGTGCCAGCAGCTTATATTTTGGACAGGGGGTTCAGACCGGGGAGCTGTTTTTT
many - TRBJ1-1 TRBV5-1 CASSLARVANTEAFF TGCGCCAGCAGCTTGGCACGAGTGGCGAACACTGAAGCTTTCTTT
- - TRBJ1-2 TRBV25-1 CASRSGVYGYTF TGTGCCAGCAGATCAGGGGTGTATGGCTACACCTTC
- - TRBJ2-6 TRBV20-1 CSARVQSVSSGANVLTF TGCAGTGCTAGAGTTCAGAGTGTGAGCTCTGGGGCCAACGTCCTGACTTTC
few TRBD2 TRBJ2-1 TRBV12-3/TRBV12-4 CASRGLSGDYNEQFF TGTGCCAGCAGGGGGCTTAGCGGGGATTACAATGAGCAGTTCTTC
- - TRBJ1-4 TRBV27 CASSFAGRKLFF TGTGCCAGCAGTTTCGCGGGAAGAAAACTGTTTTTT
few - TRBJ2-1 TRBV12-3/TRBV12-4 CASSLFDGIYNEQFF TGTGCCAGCAGTTTATTCGACGGGATCTACAATGAGCAGTTCTTC
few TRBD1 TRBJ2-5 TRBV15 CATREGTGGFQETQYF TGTGCCACCCGGGAGGGGACAGGGGGCTTTCAAGAGACCCAGTACTTC
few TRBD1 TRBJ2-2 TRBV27 CASSGQGANTGELFF TGTGCCAGCAGTGGCCAGGGGGCGAACACCGGGGAGCTGTTTTTT
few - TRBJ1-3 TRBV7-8 CASSLVQGNTIYF TGTGCCAGCAGCTTAGTTCAGGGAAACACCATATATTTT
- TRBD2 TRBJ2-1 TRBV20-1 CSARSGLAYNEQFF TGCAGTGCCCGCTCGGGACTAGCCTACAATGAGCAGTTCTTC
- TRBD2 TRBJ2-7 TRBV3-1 CASSQSFSGGPYEQYF TGTGCCAGCAGCCAAAGTTTCTCGGGAGGGCCCTACGAGCAGTACTTC
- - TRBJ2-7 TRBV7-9 CASSPGQGVAYEQYF TGTGCCAGCAGCCCCGGACAAGGTGTAGCCTACGAGCAGTACTTC
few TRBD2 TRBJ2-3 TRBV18 CASSGGTSGRRSTQYF TGTGCCAGCTCCGGCGGGACTAGCGGGAGGAGGAGTACGCAGTATTTT
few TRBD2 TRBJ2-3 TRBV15 CATSRDLGSIAGLTSTDTQYF TGTGCCACCAGCAGAGATCTCGGGTCAATAGCGGGGCTTACTAGCACAGATACGCAGTATTTT
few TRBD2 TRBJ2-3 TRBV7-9 CASSLALAISTDTQYF TGTGCCAGCAGCTTAGCACTAGCGATTAGCACAGATACGCAGTATTTT
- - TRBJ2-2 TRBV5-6 CASLLWGTGELFF TGTGCCAGCCTTCTTTGGGGGACCGGGGAGCTGTTTTTT
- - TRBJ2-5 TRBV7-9 CASTLRDNQETQYF TGTGCCAGCACCCTCCGGGACAACCAAGAGACCCAGTACTTC
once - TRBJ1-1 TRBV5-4 CASQGQRQNTEAFF TGTGCCAGCCAGGGGCAACGACAGAACACTGAAGCTTTCTTT
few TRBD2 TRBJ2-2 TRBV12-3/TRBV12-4 CASSSRRGLAGVPKKTGELFF TGTGCCAGCAGTTCCCGGAGAGGACTAGCGGGGGTCCCAAAAAAGACCGGGGAGCTGTTTTTT
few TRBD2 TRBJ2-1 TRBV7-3 CASSLGPTSGKNEQFF TGTGCCAGCAGCCTCGGCCCCACTAGCGGGAAGAATGAGCAGTTCTTC
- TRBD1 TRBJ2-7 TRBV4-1 CASSLTPRQGAGEQYF TGCGCCAGCAGCCTAACCCCTCGACAGGGGGCGGGCGAGCAGTACTTC
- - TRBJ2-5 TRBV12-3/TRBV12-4 CASSLWGGGEETQYF TGTGCCAGCAGTCTGTGGGGCGGAGGGGAAGAGACCCAGTACTTC
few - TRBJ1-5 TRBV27 CASSSGSGRGNQPQHF TGTGCCAGCAGTTCTGGGTCAGGGAGAGGCAATCAGCCCCAGCATTTT
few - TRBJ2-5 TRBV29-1 CSAGRQGETQYF TGCAGCGCCGGTAGGCAGGGGGAGACCCAGTACTTC
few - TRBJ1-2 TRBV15 CATSKGSLYGYTF TGTGCCACCTCTAAGGGGAGCCTCTATGGCTACACCTTC